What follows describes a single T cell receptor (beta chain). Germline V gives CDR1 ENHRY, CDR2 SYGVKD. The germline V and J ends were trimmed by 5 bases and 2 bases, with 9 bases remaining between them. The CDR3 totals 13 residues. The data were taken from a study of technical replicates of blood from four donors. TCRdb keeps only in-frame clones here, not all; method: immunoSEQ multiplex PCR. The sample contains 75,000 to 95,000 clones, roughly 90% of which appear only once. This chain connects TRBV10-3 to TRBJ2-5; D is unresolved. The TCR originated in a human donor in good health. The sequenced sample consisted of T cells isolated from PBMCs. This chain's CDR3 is CAISWALQETQYF. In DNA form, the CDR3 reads TGTGCCATCAGTTGGGCTTTACAAGAGACCCAGTACTTC.